This T cell receptor (beta chain) was captured in a study of blood T cell repertoires in COVID-19. Background on the study: PBMCs, B-cell-depleted T cells, or T cells provided the cDNA or gDNA that made up the material.

V shed 3 bases, J shed 5 bases, and the junction held 8 bases outside the gene matches. The CDR3 totals 15 residues. Germline V CDR1 and CDR2: SGHNT, YYREEE (reference sequence). Only in-frame clones appear in the TCRdb table, and some are missing; sequencing was by immunoSEQ multiplex PCR. In the table there are about 160,000 clones, about 90% of which are singletons. This clone was observed once. Enrolment of Seattle patients took place during active infection, and they were followed longitudinally. The clonotype was recovered from a man aged 25 to 40 with COVID-19, enrolled during active disease. The J gene is TRBJ2-7, the V gene TRBV5-4; 10 bases line up with TRBD2. The sequencing input was peripheral blood. As DNA, the CDR3 is TGTGCCAGCAGCTACCTTAGCGGGAGGATCAACGAGCAGTACTTC. Residues: CASSYLSGRINEQYF.